This TCR beta chain was profiled in a study of glioma-infiltrating T cells after dendritic cell vaccination. Germline V CDR1 and CDR2: SNHLY, FYNNEI. This CDR3 comprises 18 residues. V was clipped by 4 bases and J by 2 bases; unmatched bases: 11. Using immunoSEQ multiplex PCR, the repertoire was profiled, and TCRdb retains in-frame clones only, with some absent. Altogether fewer than 85,000 clones are present, roughly 89% being singletons, with the ten largest covering roughly 3.2%. The receptor's source is a human donor with glioblastoma. The chain combines TRBV2 with TRBJ2-5; 12 bases line up with TRBD2. Sequences were derived from blood, sampled before dendritic cell vaccination. CDR3 loop: CASSGVASGGVAQETQYF. CDR3 in DNA: TGTGCCAGCAGTGGTGTGGCTAGCGGGGGGGTGGCGCAAGAGACCCAGTACTTC.